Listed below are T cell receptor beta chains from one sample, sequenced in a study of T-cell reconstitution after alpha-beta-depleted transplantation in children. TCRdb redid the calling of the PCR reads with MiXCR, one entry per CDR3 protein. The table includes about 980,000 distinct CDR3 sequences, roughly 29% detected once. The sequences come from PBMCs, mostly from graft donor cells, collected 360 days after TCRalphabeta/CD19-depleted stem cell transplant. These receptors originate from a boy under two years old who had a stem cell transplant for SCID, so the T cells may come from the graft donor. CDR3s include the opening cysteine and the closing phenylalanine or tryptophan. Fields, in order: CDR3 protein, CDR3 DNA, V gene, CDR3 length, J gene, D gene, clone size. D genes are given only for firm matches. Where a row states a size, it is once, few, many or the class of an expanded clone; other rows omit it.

CDR3aa: CASSFPGQNEKLFF
CDR3nt: TGTGCCAGCAGCTTCCCGGGACAGAATGAAAAACTGTTTTTT
v_gene: TRBV7-2
len: 14
j_gene: TRBJ1-4
d_gene: TRBD1
abundance: few

CDR3aa: CASIATGGYEQYF
CDR3nt: TGTGCCAGCATAGCGACAGGGGGCTACGAGCAGTACTTC
v_gene: TRBV2
len: 13
j_gene: TRBJ2-7
d_gene: TRBD1
abundance: few

CDR3aa: CASRTKLAGGLFEQFF
CDR3nt: TGCGCCAGCAGAACGAAACTAGCGGGGGGGCTTTTTGAGCAGTTCTTC
v_gene: TRBV5-1
len: 16
j_gene: TRBJ2-1
d_gene: TRBD2
abundance: few

CDR3aa: CAISASGVEETQYF
CDR3nt: TGTGCCATCAGTGCTAGCGGGGTGGAAGAGACCCAGTACTTC
v_gene: TRBV10-3
len: 14
j_gene: TRBJ2-5
d_gene: TRBD2
abundance: -

CDR3aa: CSARDPRIPTSGLSTDTQYF
CDR3nt: TGCAGTGCTAGAGATCCCCGCATCCCAACTAGCGGGCTAAGCACAGATACGCAGTATTTT
v_gene: TRBV20-1
len: 20
j_gene: TRBJ2-3
d_gene: TRBD2
abundance: few

CDR3aa: CASSVSGNTIYF
CDR3nt: TGTGCCAGCAGCGTCTCCGGAAACACCATATATTTT
v_gene: TRBV9
len: 12
j_gene: TRBJ1-3
d_gene: -
abundance: few

CDR3aa: CSARDPSGSTDTQYF
CDR3nt: TGCAGTGCTAGAGATCCAAGCGGGAGCACAGATACGCAGTATTTT
v_gene: TRBV20-1
len: 15
j_gene: TRBJ2-3
d_gene: -
abundance: few

CDR3aa: CASSSRPMNTEAFF
CDR3nt: TGTGCCAGCAGCTCCCGTCCCATGAACACTGAAGCTTTCTTT
v_gene: TRBV5-5
len: 14
j_gene: TRBJ1-1
d_gene: -
abundance: few

CDR3aa: CASSVSGGRYEQYF
CDR3nt: TGCGCCAGCAGCGTATCCGGGGGGCGCTACGAGCAGTACTTC
v_gene: TRBV5-1
len: 14
j_gene: TRBJ2-7
d_gene: -
abundance: -

CDR3aa: CASSLGLAGDEQYF
CDR3nt: TGTGCCAGCAGTTTGGGACTAGCGGGGGACGAGCAGTACTTC
v_gene: TRBV27
len: 14
j_gene: TRBJ2-7
d_gene: TRBD2
abundance: many

CDR3aa: CASSLEGPVTEAFF
CDR3nt: TGCGCCAGCAGCTTGGAGGGCCCTGTCACTGAAGCTTTCTTT
v_gene: TRBV5-1
len: 14
j_gene: TRBJ1-1
d_gene: -
abundance: few

CDR3aa: CASSLILGQPQHF
CDR3nt: TGTGCCAGCAGTTTAATCTTAGGTCAGCCCCAGCATTTT
v_gene: TRBV27
len: 13
j_gene: TRBJ1-5
d_gene: -
abundance: few

CDR3aa: CASSFPSGGPDNEQFF
CDR3nt: TGTGCCAGCAGTTTCCCATCCGGGGGGCCCGACAATGAGCAGTTCTTC
v_gene: TRBV12-3/TRBV12-4
len: 16
j_gene: TRBJ2-1
d_gene: -
abundance: few

CDR3aa: CASSPRTSGGPETQYF
CDR3nt: TGTGCCAGCAGCCCCCGGACTAGCGGGGGGCCAGAGACCCAGTACTTC
v_gene: TRBV3-1
len: 16
j_gene: TRBJ2-5
d_gene: TRBD2
abundance: -

CDR3aa: CSARGPGLLSGNTIYF
CDR3nt: TGCAGTGCTAGAGGTCCAGGTTTACTCTCTGGAAACACCATATATTTT
v_gene: TRBV20-1
len: 16
j_gene: TRBJ1-3
d_gene: -
abundance: -

CDR3aa: CASSLAEGVNEKLFF
CDR3nt: TGTGCCAGCAGCTTAGCGGAAGGGGTGAATGAAAAACTGTTTTTT
v_gene: TRBV7-9
len: 15
j_gene: TRBJ1-4
d_gene: -
abundance: once

CDR3aa: CASSDPRVPQETQYF
CDR3nt: TGTGCCAGCAGTGATCCTCGAGTCCCCCAAGAGACCCAGTACTTC
v_gene: TRBV25-1
len: 15
j_gene: TRBJ2-5
d_gene: -
abundance: -

CDR3aa: CASSPTGPGELFF
CDR3nt: TGTGCCAGCAGTCCGACAGGGCCCGGGGAGCTGTTTTTT
v_gene: TRBV27
len: 13
j_gene: TRBJ2-2
d_gene: TRBD1
abundance: few

CDR3aa: CATSADWSSYNEQFF
CDR3nt: TGTGCCACCAGTGCGGACTGGAGCTCCTACAATGAGCAGTTCTTC
v_gene: TRBV24-1
len: 15
j_gene: TRBJ2-1
d_gene: -
abundance: many

CDR3aa: CAISGARGPEQYF
CDR3nt: TGTGCCATCAGTGGAGCGAGGGGCCCCGAGCAGTACTTC
v_gene: TRBV10-3
len: 13
j_gene: TRBJ2-7
d_gene: -
abundance: -

CDR3aa: CASSLRDTLNEQFF
CDR3nt: TGTGCCAGCAGCCTCCGGGACACCCTAAATGAGCAGTTCTTC
v_gene: TRBV7-2
len: 14
j_gene: TRBJ2-1
d_gene: -
abundance: -

CDR3aa: CSASAGVADTQYF
CDR3nt: TGCAGTGCAAGTGCGGGGGTAGCAGATACGCAGTATTTT
v_gene: TRBV20-1
len: 13
j_gene: TRBJ2-3
d_gene: TRBD2
abundance: few

CDR3aa: CASSLYTTGARVTEAFF
CDR3nt: TGTGCCAGCAGCTTGTATACCACAGGGGCGAGGGTCACTGAAGCTTTCTTT
v_gene: TRBV7-2
len: 17
j_gene: TRBJ1-1
d_gene: TRBD1
abundance: -

CDR3aa: CASRVGRRDPYGYTF
CDR3nt: TGTGCCAGCAGGGTGGGACGGCGAGATCCCTATGGCTACACCTTC
v_gene: TRBV12-3/TRBV12-4
len: 15
j_gene: TRBJ1-2
d_gene: -
abundance: few

CDR3aa: CASSSFNEQYF
CDR3nt: TGTGCCAGCAGTTCCTTTAACGAGCAGTACTTC
v_gene: TRBV27
len: 11
j_gene: TRBJ2-7
d_gene: -
abundance: -

CDR3aa: CASSLVAGSSDTQYF
CDR3nt: TGCGCCAGCAGCTTAGTAGCGGGGTCCTCAGATACGCAGTATTTT
v_gene: TRBV5-1
len: 15
j_gene: TRBJ2-3
d_gene: TRBD2
abundance: few

CDR3aa: CASIRTGGITDTQYF
CDR3nt: TGTGCCAGCATTAGGACAGGGGGAATCACAGATACGCAGTATTTT
v_gene: TRBV2
len: 15
j_gene: TRBJ2-3
d_gene: TRBD1
abundance: few

CDR3aa: CASSQDWRVGQGREQYF
CDR3nt: TGTGCCAGCAGCCAAGATTGGCGGGTCGGACAGGGACGCGAGCAGTACTTC
v_gene: TRBV3-1
len: 17
j_gene: TRBJ2-7
d_gene: TRBD1
abundance: -

CDR3aa: CASSQQTGALFF
CDR3nt: TGTGCCAGCAGCCAACAGACAGGGGCCCTGTTTTTT
v_gene: TRBV11-3
len: 12
j_gene: TRBJ2-2
d_gene: TRBD1
abundance: -

CDR3aa: CASSLNIGTRYNEQFF
CDR3nt: TGTGCCAGCAGTTTAAATATTGGGACACGTTACAATGAGCAGTTCTTC
v_gene: TRBV12-3/TRBV12-4
len: 16
j_gene: TRBJ2-1
d_gene: -
abundance: -

CDR3aa: CASSTGVTDTQYF
CDR3nt: TGTGCCAGCAGCACAGGGGTGACAGATACGCAGTATTTT
v_gene: TRBV6-6
len: 13
j_gene: TRBJ2-3
d_gene: TRBD1
abundance: few

CDR3aa: CASSDLTPGQGSYEQYF
CDR3nt: TGTGCCAGCAGTGACCTAACCCCGGGACAGGGGTCCTACGAGCAGTACTTC
v_gene: TRBV6-2/TRBV6-3
len: 17
j_gene: TRBJ2-7
d_gene: TRBD1
abundance: few

CDR3aa: CASRSTGFNYGYTF
CDR3nt: TGTGCCAGCAGATCTACAGGATTTAACTATGGCTACACCTTC
v_gene: TRBV12-3/TRBV12-4
len: 14
j_gene: TRBJ1-2
d_gene: -
abundance: -

CDR3aa: CASSLAKTGGRGEQFF
CDR3nt: TGCGCCAGCAGCTTGGCGAAGACAGGGGGTCGAGGTGAGCAGTTCTTC
v_gene: TRBV5-1
len: 16
j_gene: TRBJ2-1
d_gene: TRBD1
abundance: -

CDR3aa: CASSGDRRGREAFF
CDR3nt: TGCGCCAGCAGCGGGGACCGACGGGGTAGGGAAGCTTTCTTT
v_gene: TRBV5-1
len: 14
j_gene: TRBJ1-1
d_gene: -
abundance: -

CDR3aa: CSAQGQGTYNSPLHF
CDR3nt: TGCAGTGCACAAGGCCAGGGGACCTATAATTCACCCCTCCACTTT
v_gene: TRBV20-1
len: 15
j_gene: TRBJ1-6
d_gene: -
abundance: few

CDR3aa: CASSRNREGAREQFF
CDR3nt: TGTGCCAGCTCCCGCAACCGTGAGGGGGCGCGTGAGCAGTTCTTC
v_gene: TRBV18
len: 15
j_gene: TRBJ2-1
d_gene: TRBD1
abundance: -

CDR3aa: CASSFGRASNQPQHF
CDR3nt: TGTGCCAGCAGCTTCGGCAGGGCTAGCAATCAGCCCCAGCATTTT
v_gene: TRBV5-5
len: 15
j_gene: TRBJ1-5
d_gene: -
abundance: few

CDR3aa: CVSSFGTSGGAGTDTQYF
CDR3nt: TGCGTCAGCAGCTTCGGGACTAGCGGGGGGGCCGGCACAGATACGCAGTATTTT
v_gene: TRBV5-1
len: 18
j_gene: TRBJ2-3
d_gene: TRBD2
abundance: -

CDR3aa: CASSSDALKTSQYF
CDR3nt: TGCGCCAGCAGCTCTGACGCTTTAAAGACCTCCCAGTACTTC
v_gene: TRBV5-1
len: 14
j_gene: TRBJ2-5
d_gene: -
abundance: -

CDR3aa: CASSPLGAQTDTQYF
CDR3nt: TGTGCCAGCAGCCCCCTGGGGGCTCAGACAGATACGCAGTATTTT
v_gene: TRBV9
len: 15
j_gene: TRBJ2-3
d_gene: -
abundance: many

CDR3aa: CASSFQPGRETQYF
CDR3nt: TGCGCCAGCAGCTTCCAGCCTGGACGAGAGACCCAGTACTTC
v_gene: TRBV5-1
len: 14
j_gene: TRBJ2-5
d_gene: -
abundance: -

CDR3aa: CASTIAGGYEQYF
CDR3nt: TGTGCCAGCACCATAGCGGGGGGCTACGAGCAGTACTTC
v_gene: TRBV6-2/TRBV6-3
len: 13
j_gene: TRBJ2-7
d_gene: TRBD2
abundance: few

CDR3aa: CASSPDRQGLGTDTQYF
CDR3nt: TGTGCCAGCAGCCCCGACCGACAGGGTTTAGGCACAGATACGCAGTATTTT
v_gene: TRBV7-9
len: 17
j_gene: TRBJ2-3
d_gene: TRBD1
abundance: few

CDR3aa: CASSPPLRTGTEAFF
CDR3nt: TGCGCCAGCAGCCCCCCCCTCCGGACGGGCACTGAAGCTTTCTTT
v_gene: TRBV5-1
len: 15
j_gene: TRBJ1-1
d_gene: -
abundance: once

CDR3aa: CASTGGSLNNSPLHF
CDR3nt: TGTGCCAGCACCGGGGGCAGCCTAAATAATTCACCCCTCCACTTT
v_gene: TRBV6-1
len: 15
j_gene: TRBJ1-6
d_gene: -
abundance: few

CDR3aa: CASGRTGTTEAFF
CDR3nt: TGTGCCAGCGGCCGAACAGGGACCACTGAAGCTTTCTTT
v_gene: TRBV27
len: 13
j_gene: TRBJ1-1
d_gene: -
abundance: -

CDR3aa: CASSLSGAKLETQYF
CDR3nt: TGCGCCAGCAGCTTGAGCGGGGCTAAATTAGAGACCCAGTACTTC
v_gene: TRBV5-1
len: 15
j_gene: TRBJ2-5
d_gene: TRBD2
abundance: -

CDR3aa: CASSLDATLYEQYF
CDR3nt: TGTGCCAGCAGCTTGGATGCCACCCTCTACGAGCAGTACTTC
v_gene: TRBV5-5
len: 14
j_gene: TRBJ2-7
d_gene: -
abundance: -

CDR3aa: CASSPPAGGISKTQYF
CDR3nt: TGTGCCAGCTCACCACCGGCAGGGGGCATCTCTAAGACCCAGTACTTC
v_gene: TRBV18
len: 16
j_gene: TRBJ2-5
d_gene: TRBD1
abundance: few

CDR3aa: CASTSSTSGGLNNEQFF
CDR3nt: TGTGCCAGCACGTCCTCTACGAGCGGGGGGCTCAACAATGAGCAGTTCTTC
v_gene: TRBV7-9
len: 17
j_gene: TRBJ2-1
d_gene: TRBD2
abundance: -

CDR3aa: CASSEDAGEQYF
CDR3nt: TGTGCCAGCAGTGAAGACGCTGGCGAGCAGTACTTC
v_gene: TRBV2
len: 12
j_gene: TRBJ2-7
d_gene: -
abundance: many

CDR3aa: CASSLVSRSSTDTQYF
CDR3nt: TGTGCCAGCAGCTTAGTGTCCAGAAGTAGCACAGATACGCAGTATTTT
v_gene: TRBV7-8
len: 16
j_gene: TRBJ2-3
d_gene: -
abundance: few

CDR3aa: CSVGGIGAHERGTEAFF
CDR3nt: TGCAGCGTTGGCGGGATCGGGGCTCACGAAAGAGGCACTGAAGCTTTCTTT
v_gene: TRBV29-1
len: 17
j_gene: TRBJ1-1
d_gene: -
abundance: -

CDR3aa: CASRSEGSGIDTQYF
CDR3nt: TGTGCCAGCAGGTCCGAGGGTTCTGGGATAGATACGCAGTATTTT
v_gene: TRBV2
len: 15
j_gene: TRBJ2-3
d_gene: -
abundance: -